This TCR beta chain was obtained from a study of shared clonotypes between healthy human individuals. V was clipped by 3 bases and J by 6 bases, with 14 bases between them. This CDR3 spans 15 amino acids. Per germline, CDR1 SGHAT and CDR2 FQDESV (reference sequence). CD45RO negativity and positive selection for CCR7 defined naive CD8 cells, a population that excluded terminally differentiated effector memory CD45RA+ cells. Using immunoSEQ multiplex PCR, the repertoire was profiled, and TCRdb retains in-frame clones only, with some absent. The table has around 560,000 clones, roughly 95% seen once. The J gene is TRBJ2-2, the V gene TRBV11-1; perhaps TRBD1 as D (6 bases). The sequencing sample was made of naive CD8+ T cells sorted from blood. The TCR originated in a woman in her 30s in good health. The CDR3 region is CASSLSGTIAGELFF. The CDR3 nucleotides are TGTGCCAGCAGCTTGTCCGGGACAATCGCCGGGGAGCTGTTTTTT.